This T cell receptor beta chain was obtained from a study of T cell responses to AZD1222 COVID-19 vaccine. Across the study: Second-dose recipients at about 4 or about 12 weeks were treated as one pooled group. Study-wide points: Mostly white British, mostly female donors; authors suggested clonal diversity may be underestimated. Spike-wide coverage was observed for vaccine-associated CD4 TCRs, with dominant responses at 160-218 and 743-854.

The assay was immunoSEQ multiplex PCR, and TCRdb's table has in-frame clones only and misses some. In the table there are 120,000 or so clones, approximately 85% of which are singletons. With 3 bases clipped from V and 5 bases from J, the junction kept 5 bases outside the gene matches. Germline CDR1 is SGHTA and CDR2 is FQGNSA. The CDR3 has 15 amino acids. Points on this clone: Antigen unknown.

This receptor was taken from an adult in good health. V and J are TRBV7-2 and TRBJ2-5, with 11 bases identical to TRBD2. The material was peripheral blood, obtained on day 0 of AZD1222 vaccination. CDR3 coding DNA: TGTGCCAGCAGCTTCAGACTAGCGGGGTATGAGACCCAGTACTTC. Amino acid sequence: CASSFRLAGYETQYF.